The 6 T cell receptor beta chains presented below share a single source sample, sequenced in a study of blood T cells in healthy people across ages. Combining a sample-barcoded 5' primer with a J-beta primer mix, a second PCR ran for 7 to 11 cycles. TCRdb analysed the 5' RACE reads with MiXCR anew, one entry per CDR3 protein. The repertoire consists of around 1,900,000 distinct CDR3 sequences, with about two fifths occurring once and the leading ten covering under 25%. Source material: blood. The receptors stem from a human donor in good health.

The chain links TRBV7-9 to TRBJ1-1, with no clear D. V shed 6 bases and J shed 1 base, with 15 bases lying between them. This CDR3 is built from 15 residues. CDR1 is SEHNR and CDR2 is FQNEAQ in the germline V gene (reference sequence). This CDR3 reads CASSHADGSNTEAFF. The DNA for the CDR3 is TGTGCCAGCAGTCACGCCGACGGCTCGAACACTGAAGCTTTCTTT. Combining the CDR3 with reference TRBV7-9 and TRBJ1-1 gives the whole variable domain DTGVSQNPRHKITKRGQNVTFRCDPISEHNRLYWYRQTLGQGPEFLTYFQNEAQLEKSRLLSDRFSAERPKGSFSTLEIQRTEQGDSAMYLCASSHADGSNTEAFFGQGTRLTVV.

The V call is TRBV20-1, the J call TRBJ1-2, with a tentative D call TRBD1 (6 bases). The CDR3 has 13 residues. The V and J ends lost 3 bases and 4 bases respectively, with 12 bases between them. Germline lookup yields CDR1 DFQATT and CDR2 SNEGSKA (reference sequence). The CDR3 nucleotides are TGCAGTGCTAGTAGACAGGTCGGCTATGGCTACACCTTC. As protein: CSASRQVGYGYTF.

V and J are TRBV6-6 and TRBJ2-2; D is unclear. Germline-derived CDR1 and CDR2 are MNHNY and SVGAGI (reference sequence). The CDR3 runs to 16 residues. V gave up 0 bases and J gave up 0 bases, with 8 bases separating them. Here the CDR3 DNA reads TGTGCCAGCAGTTACTCTTGGGTAGCGAACACCGGGGAGCTGTTTTTT. It codes for CASSYSWVANTGELFF.

This clonotype was seen only a few times. The gene calls are TRBV20-1 and TRBJ2-7, with a weak D call TRBD1 (6 bases). V lost 2 bases to trimming and J lost 3 bases, with 17 bases between them. This CDR3 contains 15 residues. CDR1 and CDR2 (germline): DFQATT, SNEGSKA (reference sequence). The CDR3 reads CSARQPRDTLYEQYF. The CDR3 DNA is TGCAGTGCTAGACAGCCACGGGACACCCTCTACGAGCAGTACTTC.

V gene TRBV24-1 combines with J gene TRBJ2-1; 10 positions match TRBD2. J lost 9 bases, V lost 4 bases, and 5 bases had no gene match. This CDR3 spans 14 amino acids. The germline CDR1 and CDR2 sequences are KGHDR and SFDVKD. Here the CDR3 DNA reads TGTGCCACCAGTGACCCTAGCGGGGGAAGTGAGCAGTTCTTC. This gives the protein CATSDPSGGSEQFF.

This clonotype showed up just a few times. This chain uses TRBV6-2 or TRBV6-3 with TRBJ1-1; TRBD1 is a possible D gene (5 bases). The CDR3 spans 13 residues. V gave up 6 bases and J gave up 7 bases, with 15 bases separating them. From germline, CDR1 is MNHEY and CDR2 SVGEGT. CDR3 protein: CASSPPGGHEAFF. CDR3 DNA sequence: TGTGCCAGCAGCCCACCGGGCGGACATGAAGCTTTCTTT.